This T cell receptor (beta chain) was captured in a study of CXCR3-negative and CXCR3-positive naive CD8 T cells. On the study more broadly: Sequencing brought in some 130 million TRB reads altogether, and each library got about 1.5 +/- 0.3 million. Study-wide findings and caveats: More hydrophobic TRB CDR3s occurred in CXCR3-positive than in CXCR3-negative naive cells. Diversity proved comparably high across both naive subsets and much lower in memory CD8+ cells.

The CDR3 spans 16 residues. Germline lookup yields CDR1 SGHDT and CDR2 YYEEEE. 5' RACE that incorporated UMI labels was used to prepare the TRB cDNA libraries. TCRdb reanalyzed the 5' RACE reads, giving one entry per CDR3 protein sequence and no DNA. The repertoire table contains more than 75,000 distinct CDR3 sequences. For this clonotype: Antigen: not known.

All CD8+ T cell subsets were sorted in triplicate at 330,000 or so cells each. Cells that were CD45RO-CCR7+CD27+CD95- constituted naive CD8+ T cells. The sequence came from a human donor in good health. Some clones in this sample may be carry-over from other donors' samples. Sequencing was done on a sample of naive CXCR3+ CD8+ T cells from blood. This sample's subset: CD45RO-CCR7+CD27+CD95- naive CD8+ T cells expressing CXCR3 (TNR3+). The V gene is TRBV5-6, the J gene TRBJ2-5; absent DNA, TCRdb's TRBD1 call cannot be checked. This CDR3 reads CASSLIQQVGQETQYF.